These 2 T cell receptor beta chains share one sample of origin, sequenced in a study of blood T cell repertoires in COVID-19. Sequencing was performed with immunoSEQ multiplex PCR; in TCRdb, only in-frame clones are kept and a portion is missing. The repertoire has around 300,000 clones, about 86% of them found once; the top ten carry under 3%. Sequencing input: peripheral blood. All receptors derive from a man aged 30-40 years with active or convalescent COVID-19.

The J gene is TRBJ2-7, the V gene TRBV27; maybe TRBD1 (6 bases). Germline V gene data show CDR1 as MNHEY and CDR2 as SMNVEV (reference sequence). This CDR3 is built from 13 residues. With 5 bases removed from V and 4 bases from J, the gap between germline ends came to 12 bases. The CDR3 coding sequence is TGTGCCAGCAGTAAACAGGGTTATTACGAGCAGTACTTC. Residues: CASSKQGYYEQYF.

This chain links TRBV24-1 with TRBJ1-2; weak D call: TRBD1 (5 bases). Trimming removed 3 bases from V and 3 bases from J, with 16 bases in between. This CDR3 spans 16 amino acids. CDR1 and CDR2 (germline): KGHDR, SFDVKD. DNA for the CDR3: TGTGCCACCAGTGATCCCCAAGGGACGGGAGACTATGGCTACACCTTC. It codes for CATSDPQGTGDYGYTF.